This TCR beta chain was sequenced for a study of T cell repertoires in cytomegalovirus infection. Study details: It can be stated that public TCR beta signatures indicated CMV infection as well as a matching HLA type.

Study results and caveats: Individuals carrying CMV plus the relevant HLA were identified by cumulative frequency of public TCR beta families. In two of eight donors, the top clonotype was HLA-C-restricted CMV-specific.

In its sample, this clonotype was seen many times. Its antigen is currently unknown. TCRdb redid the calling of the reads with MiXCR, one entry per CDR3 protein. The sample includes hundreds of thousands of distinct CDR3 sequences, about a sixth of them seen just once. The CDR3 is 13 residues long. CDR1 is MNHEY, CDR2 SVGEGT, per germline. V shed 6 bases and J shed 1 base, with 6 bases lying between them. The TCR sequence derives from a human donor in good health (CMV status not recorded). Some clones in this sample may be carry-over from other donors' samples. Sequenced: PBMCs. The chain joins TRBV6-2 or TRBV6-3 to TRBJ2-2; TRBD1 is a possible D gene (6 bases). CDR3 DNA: TGTGCCAGCAGACAGGGGAACACCGGGGAGCTGTTTTTT. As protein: CASRQGNTGELFF.